Presented here are 21 T cell receptor beta chains from one specimen sequenced in a study of blood T cell repertoires in COVID-19. Some clones are missing from TCRdb's copy, which holds only in-frame ones; the method was immunoSEQ multiplex PCR. The top ten hold over 2% of the sample, which has fewer than 300,000 clones, approximately 90% seen once. The sequenced sample consisted of peripheral blood. The receptors were sampled from a woman in her thirties with COVID-19, enrolled during active disease.

This rearrangement joins TRBV6-5 to TRBJ2-5; 11 positions agree with TRBD2. This CDR3 is built from 14 residues. Germline CDR1 MNHEY, CDR2 SVGAGI. Losses at the gene ends were 5 bases for V and 4 bases for J; bases not matched to a gene: 3. The CDR3 sequence: CASSTSGRSETQYF. In nucleotides, the CDR3 is TGTGCCAGCAGTACTAGCGGGAGATCAGAGACCCAGTACTTC.

J is TRBJ1-1 and V is TRBV5-6; 8 nucleotides match TRBD1. Trimming removed 1 base from V and 1 base from J; junction bases left unmatched: 0. The CDR3 is made up of 14 amino acids. The germline V gene has CDR1 SGHDT and CDR2 YYEEEE. CDR3 residues: CASSLTGGNTEAFF. The CDR3 coding sequence is TGTGCCAGCAGCTTGACAGGGGGGAACACTGAAGCTTTCTTT. The full variable domain, in which reference TRBV5-6 and TRBJ1-1 provide the parts outside the CDR3, is DAGVTQSPTHLIKTRGQQVTLRCSPKSGHDTVSWYQQALGQGPQFIFQYYEEEERQRGNFPDRFSGHQFPNYSSELNVNALLLGDSALYLCASSLTGGNTEAFFGQGTRLTVV.

This clone turned up a few times. The chain links TRBV30 to TRBJ1-3; D remains unclear. This CDR3 comprises 12 residues. From germline, CDR1 is GTSNPN and CDR2 SVGIG (reference sequence). Trimming removed 2 bases at V and 0 bases at J, with 2 bases between. The CDR3 DNA is TGTGCCTGGAGTTACTCTGGAAACACCATATATTTT. Its translation: CAWSYSGNTIYF.

This chain links TRBV24-1 with TRBJ2-2; 9 bases fit TRBD1. From germline, CDR1 is KGHDR and CDR2 SFDVKD. Unmatched junction bases numbered 8, after V lost 5 bases and J lost 5 bases. The CDR3 extends over 16 amino acids. In DNA form, the CDR3 reads TGTGCCACCAGTGGGACAGGGGCGGTGGATACCGGGGAGCTGTTTTTT. Translating it yields CATSGTGAVDTGELFF.

The chain couples TRBV5-1 to TRBJ2-7; maybe TRBD2 (5 bases). The CDR3 length is 14 residues. The germline gives CDR1 SGHRS, CDR2 YFSETQ. The V and J ends lost 4 bases and 3 bases respectively, with 14 bases between them. The CDR3 DNA sequence: TGCGCCAGCAGCATTTCCGGGGTGAACTACGAGCAGTACTTC. It yields the protein CASSISGVNYEQYF.

V gene TRBV27 combines with J gene TRBJ1-1, with a possible D match to TRBD1 (5 bases). The germline V gene has CDR1 MNHEY and CDR2 SMNVEV (reference sequence). The V gene lost 11 bases and the J gene lost 1 base, with 11 bases spanning the gap. CDR3 size: 12 residues. CDR3 coding DNA: TGTGCCTCCGCGACAGCGAACACTGAAGCTTTCTTT. It translates to CASATANTEAFF.

V and J are TRBV30 and TRBJ1-2; D is uncertain. The CDR3 totals 13 residues. V was cut by 3 bases and J by 8 bases, with 16 bases left in between. Per germline, CDR1 GTSNPN and CDR2 SVGIG (reference sequence). CDR3 sequence (DNA): TGTGCCTGGAGGGACGGGATAAGAGGGGGCTACACCTTC. Translated, it gives CAWRDGIRGGYTF.

The J gene is TRBJ2-2, the V gene TRBV29-1, with 9 bases that match TRBD1. The germline V gene has CDR1 SQVTM and CDR2 ANQGSEA. This CDR3 comprises 14 residues. V lost 4 bases, J lost 5 bases, and 5 bases stayed unmatched. The DNA of the CDR3 is TGCAGCGTTGCGGGACAGGGCGCGACCGGGGAGCTGTTTTTT. This gives the protein CSVAGQGATGELFF.

The chain employs TRBV5-4 and TRBJ2-7; possibly TRBD1 for D (6 bases). This CDR3 spans 13 amino acids. V was trimmed by 2 bases and J by 4 bases, leaving 10 bases between them. The germline V gene encodes CDR1 SGHNT and CDR2 YYREEE (reference sequence). CDR3 sequence: CASSFDRIYEQYF. Written as DNA, the CDR3 is TGTGCCAGCAGCTTTGACAGGATTTACGAGCAGTACTTC.

CDR3 bases: TGTGCCTGGAGTCGCGGAGCCAACACCGGGGAGCTGTTTTTT. This gives the protein CAWSRGANTGELFF. This chain connects TRBV30 to TRBJ2-2; D not resolved. The CDR3 sequence is 14 residues long. V was cut by 2 bases and J by 2 bases, with 9 bases left in between. CDR1 is GTSNPN, CDR2 SVGIG, per germline (reference sequence).

This clone has just one count. V and J are TRBV9 and TRBJ2-2, with 10 positions matching TRBD2. The trim removed 3 bases at V and 1 base at J, leaving 3 bases unmatched. The CDR3 is 16 amino acids. Germline CDR1 reads SGDLS; CDR2 reads YYNGEE. CDR3 loop: CASSAWTSGNTGELFF. DNA for the CDR3: TGTGCCAGCAGCGCGTGGACTAGCGGGAACACCGGGGAGCTGTTTTTT.

Worth noting for this clone: The same CDR3 is also encoded by other DNA sequences in this sample. The V gene is TRBV7-3, the J gene TRBJ1-1; D might be TRBD1 (5 bases). Germline V gene data show CDR1 as SGHTA and CDR2 as FQGTGA. The CDR3 is made up of 13 amino acids. V was shortened by 5 bases and J by 4 bases, with 11 bases between the two germline ends. This CDR3 reads CASSPGGGTEAFF. For the CDR3, the DNA is TGTGCCAGCAGCCCCGGGGGTGGCACTGAAGCTTTCTTT. Full variable domain (missing parts from reference TRBV7-3 and TRBJ1-1): GAGVSQTPSNKVTEKGKYVELRCDPISGHTALYWYRQSLGQGPEFLIYFQGTGAADDSGLPNDRFFAVRPEGSVSTLKIQRTERGDSAVYLCASSPGGGTEAFFGQGTRLTVV.

The J gene is TRBJ2-1, the V gene TRBV7-2; the D gene is possibly TRBD2 (5 bases). Per germline, CDR1 SGHTA and CDR2 FQGNSA. The CDR3 consists of 15 residues. V gave up 1 base and J gave up 8 bases, with 15 bases separating them. CDR3 nucleotides: TGTGCCAGCAGCTTAGTTGTGGGAGTCGTCGATGAGCAGTTCTTC. It yields the protein CASSLVVGVVDEQFF.

This clone came up a few times. This chain links TRBV28 with TRBJ2-5, with D possibly being TRBD1 (6 bases). This CDR3 has 15 residues. Trimming shortened V by 2 bases and J by 0 bases, and 10 bases separated the two germline ends. Germline-derived CDR1 and CDR2 are MDHEN and SYDVKM. The CDR3, as DNA: TGTGCCAGCAGTTTACTCACAGGGAACCAAGAGACCCAGTACTTC. Its translation is CASSLLTGNQETQYF.

In its sample, this clone was seen once. V usage is TRBV19 and J usage is TRBJ1-5; 12 nucleotides align to TRBD1. Germline CDR1 reads LNHDA; CDR2 reads SQIVND (reference sequence). The CDR3 spans 15 residues. V was pared by 6 bases and J by 7 bases, with 7 bases of the junction left unmatched. The CDR3 DNA is TGTGCCAGTAGAGGGACAGGGGGCCCCGGGCAGCCCCAGCATTTT. This sequence encodes CASRGTGGPGQPQHF.

The chain joins TRBV9 to TRBJ1-1, with TRBD1 matching 9 bases. This CDR3 spans 17 amino acids. Trimming at V came to 0 bases and at J to 1 base, leaving 7 bases not matched to a gene. Looked up from germline, CDR1 is SGDLS and CDR2 is YYNGEE. CDR3 in amino acids: CASSVAGQGISNTEAFF. The CDR3 DNA follows: TGTGCCAGCAGCGTAGCCGGACAGGGGATCTCGAACACTGAAGCTTTCTTT.

This clone appeared once. V and J are TRBV19 and TRBJ1-3; D is possibly TRBD1 (6 bases). The CDR3 contains 13 residues. Trimming removed 7 bases at V and 4 bases at J, with 11 bases between. The germline CDR1 and CDR2 sequences are LNHDA and SQIVND (reference sequence). The CDR3 DNA sequence: TGTGCCAGTACCAGGGGTACCGGAAACACCATATATTTT. This gives the protein CASTRGTGNTIYF.

The chain employs TRBV4-2 and TRBJ2-1, with 7 positions matching TRBD2. The CDR3 has 17 residues. The germline V gene encodes CDR1 LGHNA and CDR2 YNFKEQ. V dropped 0 bases and J dropped 4; count of bases not matched to a gene: 9. CDR3 bases: TGTGCCAGCAGCCAAGATCCGGGACTACCCACTTACAATGAGCAGTTCTTC. It encodes CASSQDPGLPTYNEQFF.

The chain carries TRBV6-1 and TRBJ1-6; TRBD1 agrees at 7 bases. The CDR3 is 15 residues long. Germline lookup yields CDR1 MNHNS and CDR2 SASEGT. The J segment lost 10 bases and the V segment lost 2 bases, leaving 8 bases of the junction unmatched. The CDR3 DNA reads as TGTGCCAGCAGTGAACAGACAGGGACGGGATCACCCCTCCACTTT. Translation: CASSEQTGTGSPLHF.

The chain couples TRBV27 to TRBJ2-1; 7 bases line up with TRBD2. V was pared by 5 bases and J by 6 bases, with 7 bases of the junction left unmatched. Germline CDR1 reads MNHEY; CDR2 reads SMNVEV (reference sequence). This CDR3 contains 14 residues. This CDR3 is CASSPTGLLNEQFF. As DNA, the CDR3 is TGTGCCAGCAGTCCGACGGGACTACTCAATGAGCAGTTCTTC.

This clone was detected once. This chain connects TRBV5-4 to TRBJ1-4; D not certain. Per the germline V gene, CDR1 is SGHNT and CDR2 is YYREEE (reference sequence). The CDR3 length is 13 residues. Trimming cost V 5 bases and J 5 bases, with 10 bases left between them. For the CDR3, the DNA is TGTGCCAGCAGTCGAGAAGAGAATGAAAAACTGTTTTTT. Translated, it gives CASSREENEKLFF. The whole variable domain, remainder taken from reference TRBV5-4 and TRBJ1-4, is ETGVTQSPTHLIKTRGQQVTLRCSSQSGHNTVSWYQQALGQGPQFIFQYYREEENGRGNFPPRFSGLQFPNYSSELNVNALELDDSALYLCASSREENEKLFFGSGTQLSVL.